This T cell receptor beta chain comes out of a study of blood T cell repertoires in COVID-19. Looking at the study overall: Collection of acute and convalescent COVID-19 samples took place in the United States, Italy and Spain. The analysed material was cDNA or gDNA that came from T cells, B-cell-depleted T cells, or PBMCs.

J was trimmed by 2 bases and V by 4 bases; bases with no gene match: 11. The CDR3 length is 16 residues. Germline V CDR1 and CDR2: SGHNT, YYREEE (reference sequence). In the original workflow: Amplification of reference gene primers provided the estimated nucleated cell counts. TCRdb keeps only in-frame clones here, not all; method: immunoSEQ multiplex PCR. V and J calls and clone size are those listed in that table; D and trimming were worked out from the DNA. The data contain approximately 100,000 clones, roughly nine tenths of them singletons. The V call is TRBV5-4, the J call TRBJ1-1; 7 bases fit TRBD1. The clonotype was recovered from an elderly woman in a cohort sampled during active COVID-19. The sample consisted of peripheral blood. The CDR3 region is CASSRDSRTLNTEAFF. The DNA of the CDR3 is TGTGCCAGCAGCAGGGACAGTCGGACATTAAACACTGAAGCTTTCTTT.